Included here is one T cell receptor (beta chain) sequence, with context. Its cognate antigen is unknown. Assay: immunoSEQ multiplex PCR; the TCRdb copy retains only in-frame clones and omits some. The sample lists 32,000 or so clones, roughly 80% occurring once. This sample was included in a study of a mutant IDH1 vaccine in newly diagnosed glioma. Across the study: In weeks 1, 3, 5, 7, 11, 15, 19 and 23, patients were vaccinated. The initiation of vaccination occurred 4-6 weeks after radiotherapy alone, or with temozolomide cycles. Beforehand, treatment had been radiotherapy, temozolomide, or both; the majority received both. Patients under treatment included roughly 60% males and about 38% females and had a mean age of approximately 40 years.

Time point specified: week 5, during vaccination. What each vaccine dose contained was 300 ug of mutant IDH1 20-mer peptide, accompanied by topical imiquimod. The CDR3 runs to 15 residues. The germline V gene has CDR1 SGHRS and CDR2 YFSETQ. The V gene end was trimmed by 3 bases and the J gene end by 5 bases; junction bases not matched to a gene: 8. J is TRBJ2-5 and V is TRBV5-1; 9 bases match TRBD1. This receptor was identified in a man younger than 40 with glioma. The specimen comprised PBMCs, sampled from a glioma patient whose treatment included an IDH1 peptide vaccine. The CDR3 coding sequence is TGCGCCAGCAGCTCTTCGGGACAGGGAGGGGAGACCCAGTACTTC. It codes for CASSSSGQGGETQYF. The full variable domain, its missing parts supplied by reference TRBV5-1 and TRBJ2-5, is KAGVTQTPRYLIKTRGQQVTLSCSPISGHRSVSWYQQTPGQGLQFLFEYFSETQRNKGNFPGRFSGRQFSNSRSEMNVSTLELGDSALYLCASSSSGQGGETQYFGPGTRLLVL.